These 10 T cell receptor beta chains were all obtained from the same sample, sequenced in a study of identical twins. Each CDR3 protein is one row after TCRdb ran MiXCR on the 5' RACE reads. The table records about 700,000 distinct CDR3 sequences, around 8.3% of them present only once. These same records also appear under a second study, on yellow fever vaccine responses in identical twins.

The source material was PBMCs. Every receptor here comes from a woman younger than 30 in good health.

A note on this clonotype: One end of the junction fails to match germline, which may point to a read error. V gene TRBV7-3 combines with J gene TRBJ2-2; D might be TRBD1 (6 bases). CDR1 is SGHTA and CDR2 is FQGTGA in the germline V gene. The CDR3 is 14 residues long. The CDR3: CASSLTGSPGELFF. Here the CDR3 DNA reads TGTGCCAGCAGCCTAACAGGGTCCCCCGGGGAGCTGTTTTTT.

This clonotype was seen only a few times. CDR3 DNA: TGCAGTGCTTTCTTAGCGGATCTAGGCTACAATGAGCAGTTCTTC. Translating it yields CSAFLADLGYNEQFF. The chain employs TRBV20-1 and TRBJ2-1, with a tentative D call TRBD2 (6 bases). Germline CDR1 DFQATT, CDR2 SNEGSKA (reference sequence). The ends were cut back, 5 bases at V and 3 bases at J, with 17 bases in the middle. The CDR3 extends over 15 amino acids.

This clonotype occurred many times. The genes are TRBV14 and TRBJ2-3; unclear D gene. Germline V gene lookup returns CDR1 SGHDN and CDR2 FVKESK. This CDR3 comprises 14 residues. V lost 0 bases, J lost 6 bases, and 10 bases lay in between. The DNA of the CDR3 is TGTGCCAGCAGCCAAGACTCAGCGTGGGATACGCAGTATTTT. Its translation: CASSQDSAWDTQYF.

This clonotype was observed many times. The chain employs TRBV20-1 and TRBJ2-3, with D perhaps assigned TRBD1 or TRBD2 (5 bases each). Looked up from germline, CDR1 is DFQATT and CDR2 is SNEGSKA (reference sequence). This CDR3 comprises 15 residues. V lost 7 bases to trimming and J lost 2 bases, with 19 bases between them. As DNA, the CDR3 is TGCAGTGTTGAGGGGCAGGTACGAACCACAGATACGCAGTATTTT. This encodes CSVEGQVRTTDTQYF.

The sample holds many counts of this clonotype. The gene calls are TRBV6-5 and TRBJ2-3, with 14 bases fitting TRBD2. The V gene's germline CDR1 is MNHEY and CDR2 SVGAGI. The CDR3 has 17 residues. With V trimmed by 4 bases and J by 4 bases, 7 bases remained unmatched. CDR3: CASSSHLGLAGADTQYF. CDR3 DNA: TGTGCCAGCAGTTCCCATCTGGGACTAGCGGGAGCAGATACGCAGTATTTT.

This clonotype was detected only a few times. This sequence joins TRBV11-2 and TRBJ2-4; D is unresolved. Germline V CDR1 and CDR2: SGHAT, FQNNGV. The V end was cut by 1 base, the J end by 0 bases, with 16 bases between. CDR3 length equals 18 residues. The CDR3, as DNA: TGTGCCAGCAGCTTAGCTCTGGGTAGGGAACTAGCCAAAAACATTCAGTACTTC. As protein: CASSLALGRELAKNIQYF. The full variable domain, in which reference TRBV11-2 and TRBJ2-4 provide the parts outside the CDR3, is EAGVAQSPRYKIIEKRQSVAFWCNPISGHATLYWYQQILGQGPKLLIQFQNNGVVDDSQLPKDRFSAERLKGVDSTLKIQPAKLEDSAVYLCASSLALGRELAKNIQYFGAGTRLSVL.

A few counts support this clonotype. This chain uses TRBV5-6 with TRBJ2-1, with 15 bases lining up with TRBD2. The V and J ends lost 0 bases and 4 bases, in that order; junction bases with no gene match: 11. Germline V gives CDR1 SGHDT, CDR2 YYEEEE. This CDR3 contains 20 residues. The CDR3 bases are TGTGCCAGCAGCTTGGCCCGGGGACTAGCGGGAGGCCCCAGGTACAATGAGCAGTTCTTC. Translating it yields CASSLARGLAGGPRYNEQFF.

Remarks on this clonotype: This could be a read error, since a much larger clone is one nucleotide away. The chain combines TRBV5-1 with TRBJ2-1; 7 nucleotides line up with TRBD2. The germline gives CDR1 SGHRS, CDR2 YFSETQ. The trim removed 1 base at V and 5 bases at J, leaving 6 bases unmatched. There are 15 residues in the CDR3. The CDR3 loop reads CASSLCLAEDNEQFF. The DNA for the CDR3 is TGCGCCAGCAGCTTGTGCCTAGCGGAGGACAATGAGCAGTTCTTC.

This clonotype came up many times. The chain is built from TRBV12-3 or TRBV12-4 and TRBJ1-1, with D unclear. Trimming removed 4 bases from V and 1 base from J, with 13 bases in between. CDR3 length: 15 amino acids. The CDR3 region has the DNA TGTGCCAGCAGTTCCCCCTGGGAGGGGAACACTGAAGCTTTCTTT. It specifies CASSSPWEGNTEAFF.

The chain couples TRBV6-1 to TRBJ2-5, with D perhaps matching TRBD2 (5 bases). The CDR3 has 14 amino acids. V gave up 6 bases and J gave up 4 bases, with 15 bases separating them. The germline V gene has CDR1 MNHNS and CDR2 SASEGT. CDR3 sequence reads: CASRGTSSLETQYF. Written as DNA, the CDR3 is TGTGCCAGCAGGGGAACTAGTTCATTAGAGACCCAGTACTTC.